One and the same sample provided the 22 T cell receptor beta chains below, sequenced in a study of blood T cell repertoires in COVID-19. Clones were sequenced by immunoSEQ multiplex PCR, and TCRdb holds only the in-frame ones, with some missing. The table has 83,000 or so clones, approximately 77% seen once. The specimen sequenced was peripheral blood. The receptors derive from a woman of 80 years or more with acute or convalescent COVID-19.

The chain links TRBV29-1 to TRBJ2-7; TRBD2 agrees at 10 bases. This CDR3 has 13 amino acids. J gave up 3 bases and V 8 bases, and 7 bases lay outside the gene matches. Germline CDR1 reads SQVTM; CDR2 reads ANQGSEA. CDR3 sequence reads: CSYSSGRVYEQYF. In DNA, the CDR3 is TGCAGCTATTCAAGCGGGAGGGTCTACGAGCAGTACTTC.

About this clone: The junction departs from the called germline gene at one end, perhaps through a read error. The chain uses TRBV7-9 and TRBJ1-2; 7 bases agree with TRBD1. CDR1 is SEHNR and CDR2 is FQNEAQ in the germline V gene (reference sequence). This CDR3 contains 16 residues. DNA of the CDR3: TGTGCCAGCAGCCCACCAAGCGAACAGGGGCCCTATGGCTGCACCTTC. Residues: CASSPPSEQGPYGCTF.

This clone was counted a few times. The chain couples TRBV2 to TRBJ1-5, with D tentatively TRBD1 (5 bases). Germline CDR1 and CDR2: SNHLY and FYNNEI. The V and J ends lost 1 base and 8 bases respectively, with 15 bases between them. The CDR3 length is 15 residues. The CDR3: CASSEVGRGGKPQHF. In DNA form, the CDR3 reads TGTGCCAGCAGTGAAGTGGGACGGGGAGGTAAGCCCCAGCATTTT.

The chain uses TRBV5-4 and TRBJ2-3; a possible D gene is TRBD2 (6 bases). The CDR3 runs to 15 residues. From germline, CDR1 is SGHNT and CDR2 YYREEE (reference sequence). Trimming took off 0 bases at V and 2 bases at J, with 10 bases between the two ends. CDR3 loop: CASSLGGTATDTQYF. The CDR3 DNA sequence: TGTGCCAGCAGCTTGGGGGGGACTGCCACAGATACGCAGTATTTT.

The chain joins TRBV6-5 to TRBJ1-2; D is possibly TRBD1 (6 bases). Germline CDR1 reads MNHEY; CDR2 reads SVGAGI. Trimming left V 7 bases short and J 3 bases short, with 9 bases between. The CDR3 is made up of 12 amino acids. In nucleotides, the CDR3 is TGTGCCAGCAATGGGGGCGACTATGGCTACACCTTC. Encoded protein: CASNGGDYGYTF.

The chain joins TRBV28 to TRBJ1-1; 8 bases match TRBD1. Germline V CDR1 and CDR2: MDHEN, SYDVKM. J lost 1 base, V lost 5 bases, and 0 bases had no gene match. The CDR3 covers 13 residues. The CDR3 region has the DNA TGTGCCAGCAGTGGACAGGGGAACACTGAAGCTTTCTTT. Protein sequence: CASSGQGNTEAFF.

This sequence joins TRBV5-1 and TRBJ2-7; 8 nucleotides agree with TRBD2. Trimming at V came to 0 bases and at J to 3 bases, leaving 5 bases not matched to a gene. Germline V gives CDR1 SGHRS, CDR2 YFSETQ. The CDR3 has 15 residues. CDR3 sequence (DNA): TGCGCCAGCAGCTTGGGAAGCGGGAGTCTCTACGAGCAGTACTTC. Protein product: CASSLGSGSLYEQYF. Using reference TRBV5-1 and TRBJ2-7 for the parts outside the CDR3, the full variable domain is KAGVTQTPRYLIKTRGQQVTLSCSPISGHRSVSWYQQTPGQGLQFLFEYFSETQRNKGNFPGRFSGRQFSNSRSEMNVSTLELGDSALYLCASSLGSGSLYEQYFGPGTRLTVT.

V is TRBV11-1 and J is TRBJ2-7; possibly TRBD2 for D (5 bases). This CDR3 region has 13 residues. Per the germline V gene, CDR1 is SGHAT and CDR2 is FQDESV (reference sequence). Trimming shortened V by 2 bases and J by 5 bases, and 10 bases separated the two germline ends. The CDR3 sequence: CASSLSGADEQYF. The CDR3, as DNA: TGTGCCAGCAGCTTATCAGGAGCGGACGAGCAGTACTTC.

The rearrangement links TRBV5-6 to TRBJ2-7; D gene unclear. V was clipped by 1 base and J by 4 bases, with 12 bases between them. The CDR3 runs 14 residues. Germline-derived CDR1 and CDR2 are SGHDT and YYEEEE. Here the CDR3 reads CASSLRQVRYEQYF. CDR3 DNA: TGTGCCAGCAGCTTGCGGCAGGTTCGATACGAGCAGTACTTC.

The chain carries TRBV28 and TRBJ2-7; 9 nucleotides line up with TRBD2. The junction had 4 bases not matched to a gene; V was cut back by 2 bases and J by 2 bases. This CDR3 spans 15 amino acids. The germline CDR1 and CDR2 sequences are MDHEN and SYDVKM. CDR3 sequence (DNA): TGTGCCAGCAGTTTAAGTCCTAGCGGGACCTACGAGCAGTACTTC. Protein product: CASSLSPSGTYEQYF.

The V and J genes are TRBV5-4 and TRBJ2-5; 11 nucleotides line up with TRBD2. CDR1 and CDR2 (germline): SGHNT, YYREEE (reference sequence). CDR3 size: 16 residues. V was pared by 0 bases and J by 3 bases, with 4 bases of the junction left unmatched. The CDR3 DNA follows: TGTGCCAGCAGCTTGGCTAGCGGGGGGATAGAAGAGACCCAGTACTTC. Translating it yields CASSLASGGIEETQYF.

V and J are TRBV10-3 and TRBJ1-6; TRBD1 aligns across 9 bases. V dropped 3 bases and J dropped 6; count of bases not matched to a gene: 6. CDR1 ENHRY and CDR2 SYGVKD come from the germline V gene. The CDR3 consists of 16 residues. The CDR3 DNA reads TGTGCCATCAGTGATGGGGGGGACAGGGCTAATTCACCCCTCCACTTT. Its protein product is CAISDGGDRANSPLHF.

This clone appeared a few times. The CDR3 coding sequence is TGTGCCAGCAGCTCATTACAGGGTTCTGATAACAATGAGCAGTTCTTC. As protein: CASSSLQGSDNNEQFF. This rearrangement joins TRBV7-9 to TRBJ2-1; D possibly corresponds to TRBD1 (6 bases). The CDR3 is 16 residues long. CDR1 and CDR2 (germline): SEHNR, FQNEAQ (reference sequence). Between the trimmed V and J ends, which lost 4 bases and 5 bases, there was a span of 18 bases.

This clone has more than one count but fewer than ten. The gene calls are TRBV9 and TRBJ2-2; 7 bases map to TRBD2. V was pared by 3 bases and J by 5 bases, with 10 bases of the junction left unmatched. Per the germline V gene, CDR1 is SGDLS and CDR2 is YYNGEE. This CDR3 is 16 amino acids long. The DNA for the CDR3 is TGTGCCAGCAGCGCCCCCCGTGCTAGCGGTACCGGGGAGCTGTTTTTT. This translates into CASSAPRASGTGELFF.

The chain has TRBV19 and TRBJ1-5; D not resolved. The V end lost 7 bases, the J end lost 6 bases, and 19 bases lay between the germline ends. The germline gives CDR1 LNHDA, CDR2 SQIVND (reference sequence). The CDR3 is 15 amino acids. The CDR3 region has the DNA TGTGCCAGTATTCGGGAGGGTGGATTTACTCAGCCCCAGCATTTT. Its translation: CASIREGGFTQPQHF.

The count of this clone is one. The chain employs TRBV28 and TRBJ2-3; D may be TRBD2 (5 bases). Trimming removed 4 bases at V and 4 bases at J, with 15 bases between. The CDR3 covers 15 residues. Germline CDR1 reads MDHEN; CDR2 reads SYDVKM. CDR3 residues: CASSSPGSVADTQYF. CDR3 sequence (DNA): TGTGCCAGCAGTTCCCCGGGGAGCGTGGCAGATACGCAGTATTTT.

The V call is TRBV18, the J call TRBJ1-1; 8 bases line up with TRBD1. The trim removed 3 bases at V and 1 base at J, leaving 10 bases unmatched. Germline V gene lookup returns CDR1 KGHSH and CDR2 LQKENI. The length of the CDR3 is 17 residues. The CDR3 DNA sequence: TGTGCCAGCTCACCGAATTTGGGGACAGGTTCGAACACTGAAGCTTTCTTT. It translates to CASSPNLGTGSNTEAFF.

The chain employs TRBV3-1 (or the pseudogene TRBV3-2) and TRBJ1-5; 7 bases are a match to TRBD1. V dropped 4 bases and J dropped 7; count of bases not matched to a gene: 1. This CDR3 has 12 residues. Germline V gene data show CDR1 as LGHDT and CDR2 as YNNKEL (reference sequence). The CDR3 DNA sequence: TGTGCCAGCAGCCTACAGGGGCAGCCCCAGCATTTT. The encoded protein is CASSLQGQPQHF.

This clone was seen only once. The chain carries TRBV20-1 and TRBJ2-7; tentatively, D is TRBD2 (6 bases). CDR3 size: 10 residues. CDR1 and CDR2 from the germline V gene are DFQATT and SNEGSKA (reference sequence). Trimming took off 6 bases at V and 6 bases at J, with 9 bases between the two ends. The CDR3 sequence: CSAGDFEQYF. CDR3 DNA sequence: TGCAGTGCGGGGGACTTCGAGCAGTACTTC.

This rearrangement joins TRBV20-1 to TRBJ1-4; 7 nucleotides line up with TRBD1. Trimming took 3 bases from V and 5 from J; bases not matched to a gene: 6. This CDR3 comprises 14 residues. Per germline, CDR1 DFQATT and CDR2 SNEGSKA (reference sequence). The chain's CDR3 is CSASTGTVNEKLFF. The DNA for the CDR3 is TGCAGTGCTAGTACCGGGACAGTGAATGAAAAACTGTTTTTT.

The CDR3 is CSVLPGGNQPQHF. The CDR3 nucleotides read TGCAGCGTCCTCCCCGGGGGCAATCAGCCCCAGCATTTT. V gene TRBV29-1 combines with J gene TRBJ1-5; D ambiguous. CDR3 size: 13 residues. The germline CDR1 and CDR2 sequences are SQVTM and ANQGSEA. V lost 6 bases, J lost 2 bases, and 11 bases lay in between.

The J gene is TRBJ2-5, the V gene TRBV2; possible D gene TRBD1, 6 bases. The CDR3 has 15 residues. Germline loops: CDR1 SNHLY, CDR2 FYNNEI. V lost 1 base, J lost 2 bases, and 11 bases lay in between. CDR3 sequence (DNA): TGTGCCAGCAGTGAAGGGCAGGGGAATCAAGAGACCCAGTACTTC. It is translated as CASSEGQGNQETQYF.